This T cell receptor beta chain was profiled in a study of blood T cell repertoires in COVID-19. This CDR3 region has 14 residues. Germline V gene data show CDR1 as SEHNR and CDR2 as FQNEAQ (reference sequence). The trim removed 4 bases at V and 3 bases at J, leaving 3 bases unmatched. Method: immunoSEQ multiplex PCR; TCRdb's copy keeps in-frame clones and lacks some. The profile shows some 96,000 clones, 88% of them singletons. This chain joins TRBV7-9 and TRBJ2-3; 8 bases align to TRBD1. The receptor was derived from a human donor in a cohort sampled during active COVID-19. Specimen: peripheral blood. The CDR3 DNA follows: TGTGCCAGCAGCTCCCAGGGGGCAACAGATACGCAGTATTTT. Translation gives CASSSQGATDTQYF.